Presented here are 9 T cell receptor beta chains from one specimen sequenced in a study of early T cells in non-severe SARS-CoV-2 infection. TCRdb itself ran the 5' RACE reads through MiXCR, one entry per CDR3 protein. The sample shows 45,000 to 65,000 distinct CDR3 sequences, 7% to 10% of them seen only once. Specimen: whole blood. The receptors stem from an adult who was a healthcare worker with PCR-confirmed SARS-CoV-2 infection or an uninfected control (not recorded which).

In this sample, this clonotype turned up many times. The chain carries TRBV6-6 and TRBJ2-3, with D possibly TRBD1 on 5 matching bases. Deletions cut 0 bases from V and 2 bases from J, with 9 bases between. Looked up from germline, CDR1 is MNHNY and CDR2 is SVGAGI (reference sequence). CDR3 length equals 15 residues. This chain's CDR3 is CASSYSKGSTDTQYF. DNA for the CDR3: TGTGCCAGCAGTTACTCGAAGGGGTCCACAGATACGCAGTATTTT.

Many counts were recorded for this clonotype. The rearrangement links TRBV10-3 to TRBJ1-1; a possible D gene is TRBD1 (5 bases). The ends were cut back, 6 bases at V and 0 bases at J, with 17 bases in the middle. The CDR3 has 16 amino acids. Germline values: CDR1 ENHRY, CDR2 SYGVKD. This CDR3 reads CAIRDFGASMNTEAFF. For the CDR3, the DNA is TGTGCCATCAGGGATTTCGGGGCCAGTATGAACACTGAAGCTTTCTTT.

This clonotype was counted many times. This chain uses TRBV10-2 with TRBJ1-1; possible D gene TRBD1, 5 bases. The CDR3 runs to 13 residues. Trimming cost V 8 bases and J 1 base, with 11 bases left between them. Looked up from germline, CDR1 is WSHSY and CDR2 is SAAADI. The CDR3 loop reads CASRLGTNTEAFF. CDR3 DNA sequence: TGCGCCAGCCGTCTGGGGACGAACACTGAAGCTTTCTTT.

This clonotype was recorded many times. J is TRBJ1-6 and V is TRBV27; D call uncertain. Per germline, CDR1 MNHEY and CDR2 SMNVEV (reference sequence). The CDR3 sequence is 13 residues long. The V end was cut by 5 bases, the J end by 5 bases, with 7 bases between. CDR3 protein: CASSVVDNSPLHF. CDR3 DNA sequence: TGTGCCAGCAGTGTCGTTGATAATTCACCCCTCCACTTT.

J is TRBJ1-4 and V is TRBV5-1; D may be TRBD1 (6 bases). CDR3 size: 14 residues. In germline, CDR1 is SGHRS, CDR2 YFSETQ. The V end lost 4 bases, the J end lost 7 bases, and 14 bases lay between the germline ends. The chain's CDR3 is CASSPGGGSEKLFF. DNA for the CDR3: TGCGCCAGCAGCCCCGGAGGGGGTAGTGAAAAACTGTTTTTT.

This clonotype was counted a few times. The chain recombines TRBV13 with TRBJ2-7; D is unclear. The CDR3 totals 13 residues. The germline V and J ends were trimmed by 5 bases and 6 bases, with 14 bases remaining between them. Germline V gene lookup returns CDR1 PRHDT and CDR2 FYEKMQ (reference sequence). The CDR3 loop is CASSLAERSEQYF. CDR3 DNA: TGTGCCAGCAGCCTCGCCGAGCGCTCCGAGCAGTACTTC.

The chain combines TRBV28 with TRBJ2-3; tentative D call: TRBD1 (7 bases). CDR1 and CDR2 from the germline V gene are MDHEN and SYDVKM. V was trimmed by 10 bases and J by 5 bases, leaving 16 bases between them. The CDR3 is 13 amino acids. The CDR3 nucleotides are TGTGCCACGCAGGGGGGATCACGAGATACGCAGTATTTT. It yields the protein CATQGGSRDTQYF.

This clonotype was picked up many times. The CDR3 DNA is TGTGCCAGCATCAAGGTAGCGGGGGGCTACAATGAGCAGTTCTTC. This translates into CASIKVAGGYNEQFF. The genes are TRBV6-5 and TRBJ2-1; TRBD2 matches at 10 bases. CDR3 length: 15 amino acids. CDR1 MNHEY and CDR2 SVGAGI come from the germline V gene. The ends lost 7 bases at V and 3 bases at J; junction bases unmatched: 6.

The rearrangement links TRBV9 to TRBJ2-3; tentatively, D is TRBD1 (6 bases). V gave up 7 bases and J gave up 5 bases, with 20 bases separating them. This CDR3 is built from 15 residues. Germline CDR1 reads SGDLS; CDR2 reads YYNGEE. In DNA form, the CDR3 reads TGTGCCAGCGGAAGGGGGATTGGAGCCATAGATACGCAGTATTTT. As protein: CASGRGIGAIDTQYF. The variable domain in full, with the rest retrieved from reference TRBV9 and TRBJ2-3, is DSGVTQTPKHLITATGQRVTLRCSPRSGDLSVYWYQQSLDQGLQFLIQYYNGEERAKGNILERFSAQQFPDLHSELNLSSLELGDSALYFCASGRGIGAIDTQYFGPGTRLTVL.